The entry below describes one TCR beta chain. Method: immunoSEQ multiplex PCR; TCRdb's copy keeps in-frame clones and lacks some. The repertoire has approximately 10,000 clones, approximately 59% of them found once; the top ten carry 4.5%. The source of the sample is a study of neoadjuvant anti-PD-1 for oral cavity cancer. This CDR3 comprises 16 residues. V was pared by 0 bases and J by 0 bases, with 10 bases between. Germline assignment: CDR1 SGHNT and CDR2 YYREEE (reference sequence). Time point noted: after neoadjuvant nivolumab, at surgical resection. Patients had newly diagnosed, untreated stage II-IVA oral cavity squamous cell carcinoma. Analysis of PBMCs was direct, with no culture step.

This rearrangement joins TRBV5-4 to TRBJ1-3, with D possibly TRBD1 on 5 matching bases. The sequencing used PBMCs, collected after nivolumab (anti-PD-1) treatment. This clonotype originated in a person between 40 and 85 years old with oral cavity squamous cell carcinoma. CDR3 in amino acids: CASSLAGASSGNTIYF. The CDR3 DNA follows: TGTGCCAGCAGCTTGGCCGGGGCTTCCTCTGGAAACACCATATATTTT.